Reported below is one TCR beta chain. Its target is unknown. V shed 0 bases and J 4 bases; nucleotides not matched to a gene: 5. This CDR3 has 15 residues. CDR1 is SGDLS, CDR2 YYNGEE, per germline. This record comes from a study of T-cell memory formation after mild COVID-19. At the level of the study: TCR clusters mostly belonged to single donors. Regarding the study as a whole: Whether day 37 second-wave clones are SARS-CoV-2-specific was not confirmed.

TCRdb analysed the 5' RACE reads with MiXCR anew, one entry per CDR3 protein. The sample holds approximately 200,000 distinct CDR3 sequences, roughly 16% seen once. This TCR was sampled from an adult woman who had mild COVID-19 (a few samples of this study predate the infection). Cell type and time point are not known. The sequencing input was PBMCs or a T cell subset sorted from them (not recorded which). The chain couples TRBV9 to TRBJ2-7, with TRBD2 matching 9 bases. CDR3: CASSVESGRSYEQYF. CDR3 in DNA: TGTGCCAGCAGCGTAGAAAGCGGGAGGTCGTACGAGCAGTACTTC.